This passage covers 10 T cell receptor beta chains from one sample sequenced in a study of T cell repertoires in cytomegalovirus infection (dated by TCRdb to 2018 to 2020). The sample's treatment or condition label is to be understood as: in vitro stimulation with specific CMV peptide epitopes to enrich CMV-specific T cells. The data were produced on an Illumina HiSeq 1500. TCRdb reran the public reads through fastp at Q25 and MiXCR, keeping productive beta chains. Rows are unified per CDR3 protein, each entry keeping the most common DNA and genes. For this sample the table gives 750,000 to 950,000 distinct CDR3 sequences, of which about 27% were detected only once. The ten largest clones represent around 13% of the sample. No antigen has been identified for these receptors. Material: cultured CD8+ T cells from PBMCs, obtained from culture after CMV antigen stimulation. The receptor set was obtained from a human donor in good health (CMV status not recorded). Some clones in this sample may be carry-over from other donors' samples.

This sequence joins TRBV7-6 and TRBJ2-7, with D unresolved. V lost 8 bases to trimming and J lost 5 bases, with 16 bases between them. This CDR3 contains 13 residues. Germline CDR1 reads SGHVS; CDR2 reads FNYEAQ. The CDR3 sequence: CASPGPLGHEQYF. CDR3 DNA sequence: TGTGCCAGCCCAGGACCCCTCGGCCACGAGCAGTACTTC.

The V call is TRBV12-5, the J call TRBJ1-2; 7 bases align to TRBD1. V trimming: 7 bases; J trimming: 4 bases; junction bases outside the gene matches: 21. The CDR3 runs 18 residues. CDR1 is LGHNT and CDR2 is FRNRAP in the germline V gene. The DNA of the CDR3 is TGTGCTAGTGCCCTTGGAGCGGGTTTAGGGGGCTTGGGCTATGGCTACACCTTC. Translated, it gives CASALGAGLGGLGYGYTF.

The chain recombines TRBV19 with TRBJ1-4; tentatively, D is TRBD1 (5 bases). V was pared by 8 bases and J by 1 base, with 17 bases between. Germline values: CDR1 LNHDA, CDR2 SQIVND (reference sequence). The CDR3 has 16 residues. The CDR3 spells CASGQGIGRTNEKLFF. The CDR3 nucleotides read TGTGCCAGTGGGCAGGGTATTGGACGAACTAATGAAAAACTGTTTTTT.

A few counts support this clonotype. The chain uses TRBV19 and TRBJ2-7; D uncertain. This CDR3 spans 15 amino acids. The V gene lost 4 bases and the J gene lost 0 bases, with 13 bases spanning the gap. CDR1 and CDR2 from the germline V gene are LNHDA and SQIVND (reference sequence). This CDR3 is CASSRFVISSYEQYV. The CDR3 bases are TGTGCCAGTAGTAGATTCGTTATCAGCTCCTACGAGCAGTACGTC.

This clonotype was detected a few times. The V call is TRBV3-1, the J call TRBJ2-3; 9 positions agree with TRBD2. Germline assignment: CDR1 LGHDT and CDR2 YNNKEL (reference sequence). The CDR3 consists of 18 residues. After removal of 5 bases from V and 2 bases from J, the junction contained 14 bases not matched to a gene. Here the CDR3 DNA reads TGTGCCAGCAGCTACGAGGATTTTAGCGGGGGCGTCACAGATACGCAGTATTTT. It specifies CASSYEDFSGGVTDTQYF.

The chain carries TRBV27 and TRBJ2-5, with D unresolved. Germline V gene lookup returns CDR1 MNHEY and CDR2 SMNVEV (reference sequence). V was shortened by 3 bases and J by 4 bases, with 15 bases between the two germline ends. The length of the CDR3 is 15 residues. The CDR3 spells CASSLGFARIETQYF. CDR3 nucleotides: TGTGCCAGCAGTTTGGGGTTTGCAAGGATAGAGACCCAGTACTTC.

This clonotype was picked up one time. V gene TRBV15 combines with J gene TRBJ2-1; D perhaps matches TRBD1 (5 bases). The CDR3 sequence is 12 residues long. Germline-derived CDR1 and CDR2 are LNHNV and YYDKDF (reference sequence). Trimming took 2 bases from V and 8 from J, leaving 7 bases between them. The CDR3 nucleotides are TGTGCCACCAGCAGACAGGGTCATGAGCAGTTCTTC. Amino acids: CATSRQGHEQFF.

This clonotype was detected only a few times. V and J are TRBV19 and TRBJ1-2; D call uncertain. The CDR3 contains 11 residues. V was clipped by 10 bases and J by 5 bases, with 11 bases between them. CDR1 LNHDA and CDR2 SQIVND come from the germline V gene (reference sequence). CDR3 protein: CATSTSYGYTF. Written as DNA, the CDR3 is TGTGCCACCTCAACTTCATATGGCTACACCTTC.

In DNA form, the CDR3 reads TGTGCCAGCAGCCTGGGACACCAGGAGCAGTTCTTC. Translated: CASSLGHQEQFF. The chain joins TRBV27 to TRBJ2-1; possibly TRBD1 for D (6 bases). This CDR3 is built from 12 residues. From germline, CDR1 is MNHEY and CDR2 SMNVEV (reference sequence). V was shortened by 6 bases and J by 10 bases, with 13 bases between the two germline ends.

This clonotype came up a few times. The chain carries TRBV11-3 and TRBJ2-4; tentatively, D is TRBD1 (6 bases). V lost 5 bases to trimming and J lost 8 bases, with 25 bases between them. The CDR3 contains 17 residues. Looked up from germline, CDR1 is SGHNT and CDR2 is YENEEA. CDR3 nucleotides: TGTGCCAGCAGCCAGTTTGGGGGCCTCCGTTTCATAGACATTCAGTACTTC. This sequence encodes CASSQFGGLRFIDIQYF.